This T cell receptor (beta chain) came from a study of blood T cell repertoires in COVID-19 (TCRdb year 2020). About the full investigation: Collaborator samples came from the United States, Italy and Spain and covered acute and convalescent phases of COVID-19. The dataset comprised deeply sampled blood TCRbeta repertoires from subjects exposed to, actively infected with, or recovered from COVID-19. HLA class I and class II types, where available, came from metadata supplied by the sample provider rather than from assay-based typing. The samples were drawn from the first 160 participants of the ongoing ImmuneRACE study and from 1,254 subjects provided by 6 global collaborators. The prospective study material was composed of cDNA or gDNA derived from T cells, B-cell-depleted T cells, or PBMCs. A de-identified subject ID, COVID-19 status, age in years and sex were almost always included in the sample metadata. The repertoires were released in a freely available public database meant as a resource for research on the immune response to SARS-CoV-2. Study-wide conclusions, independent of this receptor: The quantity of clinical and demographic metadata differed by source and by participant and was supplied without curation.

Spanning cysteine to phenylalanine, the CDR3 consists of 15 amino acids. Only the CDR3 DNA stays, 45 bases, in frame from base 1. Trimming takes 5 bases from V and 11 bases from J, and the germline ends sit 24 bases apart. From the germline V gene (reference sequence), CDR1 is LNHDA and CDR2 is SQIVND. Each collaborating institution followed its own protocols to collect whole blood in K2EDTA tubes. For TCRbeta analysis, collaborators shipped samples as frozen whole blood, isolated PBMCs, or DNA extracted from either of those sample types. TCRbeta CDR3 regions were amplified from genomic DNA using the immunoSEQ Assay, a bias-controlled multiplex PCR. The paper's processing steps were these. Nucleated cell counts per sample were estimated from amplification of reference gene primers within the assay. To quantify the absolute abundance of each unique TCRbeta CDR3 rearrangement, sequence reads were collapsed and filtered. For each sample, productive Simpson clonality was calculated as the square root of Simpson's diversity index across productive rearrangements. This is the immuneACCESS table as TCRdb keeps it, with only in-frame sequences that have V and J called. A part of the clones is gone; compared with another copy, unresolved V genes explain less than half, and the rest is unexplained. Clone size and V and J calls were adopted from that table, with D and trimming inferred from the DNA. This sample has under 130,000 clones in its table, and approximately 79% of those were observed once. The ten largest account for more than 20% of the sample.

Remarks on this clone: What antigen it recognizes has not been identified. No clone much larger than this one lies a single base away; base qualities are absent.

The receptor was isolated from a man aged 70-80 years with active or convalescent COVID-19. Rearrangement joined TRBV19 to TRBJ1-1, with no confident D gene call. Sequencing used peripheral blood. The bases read TGTGCCAGTAGTGAAACTACGGCAGGCCCCCGGAGGGCTTTCTTT. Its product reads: CASSETTAGPRRAFF.